Presented here are 17 T cell receptor beta chains from one specimen sequenced in a study of T cell changes during pregnancy in multiple sclerosis. The method was immunoSEQ multiplex PCR; TCRdb's version includes in-frame clones alone and lacks a portion of them. The sample lists 50,000 to 60,000 clones, approximately 90% occurring once. The source material was CD4+ T cells from peripheral blood mononuclear cells, sampled after pregnancy. The receptors come from a female donor in good health, enrolled as a control in a pregnancy study.

The chain joins TRBV2 to TRBJ1-5; D possibly corresponds to TRBD1 (5 bases). Deletions cut 6 bases from V and 6 bases from J, with 18 bases between. The germline gives CDR1 SNHLY, CDR2 FYNNEI. The CDR3 sequence is 15 residues long. The CDR3 nucleotides read TGTGCCAGCAGCCGGATCGGAGGGGTGGGTCAGCCCCAGCATTTT. This sequence encodes CASSRIGGVGQPQHF.

Of note for this clone: The sample carries other DNA sequences with the same CDR3. This rearrangement joins TRBV5-1 to TRBJ2-5; no definite D call. This CDR3 is 11 amino acids long. Trimming cost V 5 bases and J 2 bases, with 4 bases left between them. In germline, CDR1 is SGHRS, CDR2 YFSETQ. Written as DNA, the CDR3 is TGCGCCAGCAGTGAGCAAGAGACCCAGTACTTC. It translates to CASSEQETQYF.

This chain links TRBV19 with TRBJ1-2, with D possibly matching TRBD1 (6 bases). CDR3 size: 12 residues. The V end lost 7 bases, the J end lost 2 bases, and 8 bases lay between the germline ends. The germline V gene encodes CDR1 LNHDA and CDR2 SQIVND (reference sequence). The CDR3 DNA sequence: TGTGCCAGTAAGGGGGACAACTATGGCTACACCTTC. Protein product: CASKGDNYGYTF.

In this sample, this clone turned up once. This chain connects TRBV20-1 to TRBJ2-3; no clear D. V dropped 5 bases and J dropped 4 bases, with 7 bases sitting between them. The CDR3 is 11 amino acids. The germline V gene has CDR1 DFQATT and CDR2 SNEGSKA (reference sequence). The CDR3 sequence: CSAQLPDTQYF. The CDR3 nucleotides are TGCAGTGCTCAACTCCCAGATACGCAGTATTTT.

The chain is built from TRBV5-1 and TRBJ2-3, with 7 bases that match TRBD2. Trimming cost V 0 bases and J 6 bases; bases outside gene matches: 10. This CDR3 spans 16 amino acids. The germline V gene encodes CDR1 SGHRS and CDR2 YFSETQ. The CDR3 bases are TGCGCCAGCAGCTTGGTGGGAGGGAACGGCCGGGATACGCAGTATTTT. Its protein product is CASSLVGGNGRDTQYF.

V and J are TRBV19 and TRBJ1-1; unclear D gene. CDR3 length: 12 residues. V was shortened by 1 base and J by 5 bases, with 5 bases between the two germline ends. Germline V CDR1 and CDR2: LNHDA, SQIVND (reference sequence). The CDR3 sequence: CASSIGLTEAFF. The CDR3 DNA reads TGTGCCAGTAGTATAGGGCTGACTGAAGCTTTCTTT.

This chain connects TRBV5-4 to TRBJ2-3; 10 nucleotides align to TRBD2. Germline CDR1 and CDR2: SGHNT and YYREEE (reference sequence). This CDR3 is 18 amino acids long. V lost 4 bases and J lost 4; bases outside the gene matches: 15. The CDR3 DNA sequence: TGTGCCAGCAGCCTAAAGCGGGGGGGCCAATTTATGCCAGATACGCAGTATTTT. It specifies CASSLKRGGQFMPDTQYF. The full variable domain, in which reference TRBV5-4 and TRBJ2-3 provide the parts outside the CDR3, is ETGVTQSPTHLIKTRGQQVTLRCSSQSGHNTVSWYQQALGQGPQFIFQYYREEENGRGNFPPRFSGLQFPNYSSELNVNALELDDSALYLCASSLKRGGQFMPDTQYFGPGTRLTVL.

The chain couples TRBV2 to TRBJ1-6; TRBD1 matches 7 bases. J lost 9 bases, V lost 1 base, and 12 bases had no gene match. This CDR3 contains 17 residues. The germline V gene has CDR1 SNHLY and CDR2 FYNNEI. The CDR3 here is CASSEERGPGTFSPLHF. Here the CDR3 DNA reads TGTGCCAGCAGTGAAGAAAGGGGGCCGGGTACTTTTTCACCCCTCCACTTT.

V is TRBV28 and J is TRBJ1-3; 7 bases line up with TRBD1. With 2 bases clipped from V and 3 bases from J, the junction kept 7 bases outside the gene matches. Germline loops: CDR1 MDHEN, CDR2 SYDVKM. The CDR3 contains 16 residues. For the CDR3, the DNA is TGTGCCAGCAGTTTAGGAAAGGGGGCGCTTGGAAACACCATATATTTT. Its protein is CASSLGKGALGNTIYF.

V and J are TRBV7-2 and TRBJ2-7; no clear D gene. V lost 5 bases and J 0 bases, leaving 11 bases between the germline ends. The CDR3 contains 14 residues. Germline V gives CDR1 SGHTA, CDR2 FQGNSA. DNA of the CDR3: TGTGCCAGCAGCGCCAGCTACAGCTCCTACGAGCAGTACTTC. It yields the protein CASSASYSSYEQYF. Together with reference TRBV7-2 and TRBJ2-7, the CDR3 gives the full variable domain: GAGVSQSPSNKVTEKGKDVELRCDPISGHTALYWYRQSLGQGLEFLIYFQGNSAPDKSGLPSDRFSAERTGGSVSTLTIQRTQQEDSAVYLCASSASYSSYEQYFGPGTRLTVT.

CDR3 nucleotides: TGTGCCAGCAGCGCGCAGGGAGGGGTGTTCGGGAACACTGAAGCTTTCTTT. Amino acid sequence: CASSAQGGVFGNTEAFF. The V call is TRBV9, the J call TRBJ1-1; TRBD1 is a possible D gene (5 bases). Trimming stripped 3 bases from V and 1 base from J, with 19 bases between. From germline, CDR1 is SGDLS and CDR2 YYNGEE. There are 17 residues in the CDR3.

As for this clone: This same CDR3 is encoded by further DNA sequences in the sample. The gene calls are TRBV6-5 and TRBJ1-6; D is possibly TRBD1 (6 bases). The CDR3 sequence is 15 residues long. From germline, CDR1 is MNHEY and CDR2 SVGAGI. V lost 3 bases and J lost 4, with 10 bases in between. Here the CDR3 reads CASSYTGQYNSPLHF. In nucleotides, the CDR3 is TGTGCCAGCAGTTATACGGGACAATATAATTCACCCCTCCACTTT.

The chain carries TRBV6-5 and TRBJ2-2; possible D gene TRBD1, 6 bases. V was shortened by 5 bases and J by 0 bases, with 10 bases between the two germline ends. The CDR3 consists of 15 residues. Germline assignment: CDR1 MNHEY and CDR2 SVGAGI. The CDR3 coding sequence is TGTGCCAGCAGTAGGACAGAATCGAACACCGGGGAGCTGTTTTTT. This codes for CASSRTESNTGELFF.

This clone came up once. This rearrangement joins TRBV6-5 to TRBJ2-7; D perhaps matches TRBD1 (6 bases). Trimming took off 6 bases at V and 2 bases at J, with 17 bases between the two ends. The CDR3 spans 15 residues. Germline V gives CDR1 MNHEY, CDR2 SVGAGI. CDR3 in DNA: TGTGCCAGCAGGACAGGACTTGGACCGACCTACGAGCAGTACTTC. The encoded protein is CASRTGLGPTYEQYF.

The V gene is TRBV28, the J gene TRBJ2-5; 9 bases are shared with TRBD1. This CDR3 has 14 residues. After removal of 6 bases from V and 6 bases from J, the junction contained 8 bases not matched to a gene. Germline V lookup: CDR1 MDHEN, CDR2 SYDVKM. The CDR3 nucleotides read TGTGCCAGCAGGCCGACAGGGGGGAAAAAGACCCAGTACTTC. Its protein is CASRPTGGKKTQYF. Full variable domain (missing parts from reference TRBV28 and TRBJ2-5): DVKVTQSSRYLVKRTGEKVFLECVQDMDHENMFWYRQDPGLGLRLIYFSYDVKMKEKGDIPEGYSVSREKKERFSLILESASTNQTSMYLCASRPTGGKKTQYFGPGTRLLVL.

The rearrangement uses TRBV15 and TRBJ1-5; D may be TRBD1 (6 bases). The CDR3 runs to 13 residues. The V end lost 8 bases, the J end lost 3 bases, and 11 bases lay between the germline ends. Per the germline V gene, CDR1 is LNHNV and CDR2 is YYDKDF (reference sequence). The DNA of the CDR3 is TGTGCCACCGCAGACAGGATCAATCAGCCCCAGCATTTT. Residues: CATADRINQPQHF.

V is TRBV4-3 and J is TRBJ1-5; no clear D gene. This CDR3 comprises 15 residues. The V end lost 4 bases, the J end lost 7 bases, and 17 bases lay between the germline ends. The V gene's germline CDR1 is LGHNA and CDR2 YSLEER. The CDR3 spells CASSPQSGGIQPQHF. The CDR3 DNA reads as TGCGCCAGCAGCCCCCAAAGCGGAGGCATACAGCCCCAGCATTTT.